This T cell receptor (beta chain) appears in the sequencing data of a study of human T cells and chemical hapten exposure. The overall study: Patients got weekly scalp diphenylcyclopropenone doses over the roughly 24-week study. Cases of alopecia areata, totalis or universalis occurred in a predominantly female patient group. Notes on the study in general: In comparison with controls, expanded TCRs gave rise to a significantly larger number of large CDR3 similarity clusters.

Germline V gene data show CDR1 as LNHNV and CDR2 as YYDKDF (reference sequence). The CDR3 is 13 residues long. V was pared by 5 bases and J by 4 bases, with 9 bases between. Individual cDNA molecules received unique molecular identifiers in the library. TCRdb used MiXCR to reprocess the RACE reads, holding one entry per CDR3 protein. The sample yields roughly 34,000 distinct CDR3 sequences, 5.5% to 7.5% seen once. Time point specified: patch test 1, 2 weeks after DPC sensitization. The sample's treatment: therapeutic diphenylcyclopropenone sensitization with weekly scalp DPC. From whole blood left unfractionated, total RNA was extracted. About this clonotype: The antigen is undetermined.

Source: whole blood, taken in connection with sensitization to the hapten diphenylcyclopropenone (DPC). This sequence was found in a woman aged 30 to 39 with alopecia areata. Some clones in this sample may be carry-over from other donors' samples. The chain employs TRBV15 and TRBJ1-5; TRBD1 is a possible D gene (5 bases). The CDR3 DNA reads TGTGCCACCAGCGAACGGGGGAATCAGCCCCAGCATTTT. Its protein product is CATSERGNQPQHF.